This T cell receptor beta chain is drawn from a study of shared clonotypes between healthy human individuals. Background on the study: Participating donors consisted of a couple of women and a few men aged 18 to 49.

In germline, CDR1 is MDHEN, CDR2 SYDVKM. The V and J ends lost 8 bases and 1 base respectively, with 8 bases between them. The CDR3 runs to 12 residues. Sequencing used immunoSEQ multiplex PCR; TCRdb keeps in-frame clones, though not all of them. The sample has about 490,000 clones; 76% are singletons. Concerning this clone: Its cognate antigen is unknown.

Notes on the study in general: Researchers sampled blood only, noting tissue repertoires likely differ. With few donors, the genetic and exposure-history diversity represented was limited.

The TCR originated in a woman between 40 and 55 years old in good health. Some clones in this sample may be carry-over from other donors' samples. What was sequenced was PBMCs. V usage is TRBV28 and J usage is TRBJ1-1, with D unclear. CDR3 nucleotide sequence: TGTGCCAGCCTTCCCCCGAACACTGAAGCTTTCTTT. Protein: CASLPPNTEAFF.